This T cell receptor beta chain was profiled in a study of preoperative IRX-2 immunotherapy in early breast cancer. Generated by immunoSEQ multiplex PCR, the TCRdb table keeps only in-frame clones and is missing some. This table has around 40,000 clones, about 94% appearing once. Treatment denoted: preoperative locoregional IRX-2 cytokine immunotherapy. Patients received preoperative, locoregional IRX-2 cytokine immunotherapy in a phase Ib study. Germline V gene sequence: CDR1 KGHSH, CDR2 LQKENI. Trimming pared 2 bases from V and 5 bases from J, leaving 20 bases between. This CDR3 is 17 amino acids long.

The specimen comprised tumor tissue, sampled after IRX-2 immunotherapy. The source is a human donor with breast cancer. The V and J genes are TRBV18 and TRBJ2-3, with D perhaps assigned TRBD1 or TRBD2 (5 bases each). As DNA, the CDR3 is TGTGCCAGCTCACCATCACAGGAGGTTTTTTTCGGAGATACGCAGTATTTT. Protein: CASSPSQEVFFGDTQYF.